In this sample, the clone carrying this TCR beta chain turned up a few times. Its specificity is unknown. The sample belongs to a study of response to subunit inactivated influenza vaccine. General observations from the study: The authors suggested that few new T cells are recruited per seasonal influenza vaccination.

TCRdb reprocessed the RT-PCR reads via MiXCR and lists one record per CDR3 protein. The data contain roughly 790,000 distinct CDR3 sequences, 21% of them singletons. The clonotype was recovered from a man between 50 and 59 years old who received an inactivated influenza vaccine. The sample consisted of PBMCs from blood, taken roughly 5 days after vaccination.

For the CDR3, the DNA is TGTGCCAGCAGTCAACTAGCGGGGTTGCGGTTCTTC. Its translation: CASSQLAGLRFF. The J gene is TRBJ2-1, the V gene TRBV12-3 or TRBV12-4, with 10 bases matching TRBD2. Trimming cost V 5 bases and J 15 bases; bases outside gene matches: 7. This CDR3 comprises 12 residues.